This passage covers 28 T cell receptor beta chains from one sample sequenced in a study of T cell changes during pregnancy in multiple sclerosis. Profiled with immunoSEQ multiplex PCR; TCRdb holds only in-frame clones, not every one. The sample consists of roughly 86,000 clones, over 80% of them appearing once. The sample consisted of peripheral blood, taken in the first trimester of pregnancy. The source is a female donor with multiple sclerosis, enrolled in a pregnancy study.

The rearrangement uses TRBV5-1 and TRBJ2-7, with 7 bases fitting TRBD1. Unmatched junction bases numbered 4, after V lost 5 bases and J lost 2 bases. In germline, CDR1 is SGHRS, CDR2 YFSETQ. CDR3 size: 13 residues. The CDR3 spells CASRSGTAYEQYF. The DNA of the CDR3 is TGCGCCAGCAGATCCGGGACAGCCTACGAGCAGTACTTC.

The chain carries TRBV7-2 and TRBJ2-3; 11 nucleotides line up with TRBD2. Germline V gives CDR1 SGHTA, CDR2 FQGNSA. J was trimmed by 3 bases and V by 6 bases; bases with no gene match: 5. The CDR3 is 15 residues long. DNA of the CDR3: TGTGCCAGCAGATATAGCGGGAGGGGGACAGATACGCAGTATTTT. It specifies CASRYSGRGTDTQYF. The full variable domain, completed using reference TRBV7-2 and TRBJ2-3, is GAGVSQSPSNKVTEKGKDVELRCDPISGHTALYWYRQSLGQGLEFLIYFQGNSAPDKSGLPSDRFSAERTGGSVSTLTIQRTQQEDSAVYLCASRYSGRGTDTQYFGPGTRLTVL.

This sequence joins TRBV10-3 and TRBJ2-5; the match to TRBD2 covers 7 bases. V shed 7 bases and J 5 bases; nucleotides not matched to a gene: 7. Germline values: CDR1 ENHRY, CDR2 SYGVKD. This CDR3 is built from 13 residues. The DNA of the CDR3 is TGTGCCATCACTGCGCGGGAGATGGAGACCCAGTACTTC. It is translated as CAITAREMETQYF.

The chain combines TRBV5-4 with TRBJ2-7; D unclear. V shed 3 bases and J shed 4 bases, with 11 bases lying between them. Per the germline V gene, CDR1 is SGHNT and CDR2 is YYREEE (reference sequence). This CDR3 is 13 amino acids long. CDR3 DNA: TGTGCCAGCAGCTCCGACGCGGTTTACGAGCAGTACTTC. Protein: CASSSDAVYEQYF.

This chain uses TRBV10-2 with TRBJ2-2, with 8 nucleotides matching TRBD1. This CDR3 is 15 amino acids long. The V segment lost 7 bases and the J segment 2 bases; nucleotides outside the gene matches: 6. Per the germline V gene, CDR1 is WSHSY and CDR2 is SAAADI. The CDR3 sequence: CASIKQGVNTGELFF. CDR3 coding DNA: TGCGCCAGCATCAAACAGGGGGTCAACACCGGGGAGCTGTTTTTT.

The chain uses TRBV28 and TRBJ1-4; D possibly corresponds to TRBD1 (5 bases). Trimming took 3 bases from V and 6 from J, leaving 17 bases between them. The CDR3 spans 16 residues. Germline lookup yields CDR1 MDHEN and CDR2 SYDVKM. The CDR3 sequence is CASSFLSGRVDEKLFF. CDR3 nucleotide sequence: TGTGCCAGCAGTTTCCTAAGTGGCAGGGTAGATGAAAAACTGTTTTTT. Drawing the rest from reference TRBV28 and TRBJ1-4, the complete variable domain is DVKVTQSSRYLVKRTGEKVFLECVQDMDHENMFWYRQDPGLGLRLIYFSYDVKMKEKGDIPEGYSVSREKKERFSLILESASTNQTSMYLCASSFLSGRVDEKLFFGSGTQLSVL.

The chain combines TRBV7-9 with TRBJ2-5, with 13 nucleotides matching TRBD2. This CDR3 has 15 amino acids. From germline, CDR1 is SEHNR and CDR2 FQNEAQ (reference sequence). V dropped 5 bases and J dropped 5; count of bases not matched to a gene: 5. The CDR3 DNA reads as TGTGCCAGCAGCCAGGGACTAGCGGGACTGGAGACCCAGTACTTC. This sequence encodes CASSQGLAGLETQYF.

This clone was detected only a few times. The rearrangement joins TRBV6-1 to TRBJ2-7, with D possibly being TRBD2 (6 bases). The V end was cut by 4 bases, the J end by 6 bases, with 16 bases between. Germline CDR1 is MNHNS and CDR2 is SASEGT. The CDR3 runs to 14 residues. The CDR3 DNA is TGTGCCAGCAGTGGGCGGGACTTCTTTTCCGAGCAGTACTTC. It codes for CASSGRDFFSEQYF.

The rearrangement links TRBV20-1 to TRBJ2-1, with D possibly being TRBD2 (6 bases). The V end lost 4 bases, the J end lost 10 bases, and 11 bases lay between the germline ends. The CDR3 totals 11 residues. The V gene's germline CDR1 is DFQATT and CDR2 SNEGSKA (reference sequence). The CDR3 protein is CSATGEFEQFF. DNA for the CDR3: TGCAGTGCTACGGGGGAATTCGAGCAGTTCTTC.

V and J are TRBV30 and TRBJ1-3; TRBD1 is a possible D gene (6 bases). Trimming removed 0 bases from V and 0 bases from J, with 15 bases in between. Germline CDR1 reads GTSNPN; CDR2 reads SVGIG (reference sequence). The CDR3 spans 17 residues. The CDR3, as DNA: TGTGCCTGGAGTGTAGAGACAGGACCCTCCTCTGGAAACACCATATATTTT. This gives the protein CAWSVETGPSSGNTIYF.

This clone was recorded once. Here the CDR3 reads CASSLSGSGGAQDTQYF. The CDR3 DNA is TGCGCCAGCAGTCTCAGCGGGAGTGGAGGGGCACAAGATACGCAGTATTTT. The chain links TRBV4-1 to TRBJ2-3, with TRBD2 matching over 8 bases. The CDR3 has 17 amino acids. Looked up from germline, CDR1 is MGHRA and CDR2 is YSYEKL. The trim removed 6 bases at V and 5 bases at J, leaving 16 bases unmatched.

The V call is TRBV9, the J call TRBJ2-1, with D unclear. Germline CDR1 reads SGDLS; CDR2 reads YYNGEE. The CDR3 spans 13 residues. Trimming removed 2 bases from V and 6 bases from J, with 9 bases in between. The CDR3 spells CASSVAEFNEQFF. The CDR3 DNA is TGTGCCAGCAGCGTTGCGGAATTCAATGAGCAGTTCTTC. The variable domain in full, with the rest retrieved from reference TRBV9 and TRBJ2-1, is DSGVTQTPKHLITATGQRVTLRCSPRSGDLSVYWYQQSLDQGLQFLIQYYNGEERAKGNILERFSAQQFPDLHSELNLSSLELGDSALYFCASSVAEFNEQFFGPGTRLTVL.

This chain connects TRBV19 to TRBJ2-7; TRBD1 matches 7 bases. The length of the CDR3 is 16 residues. J gave up 4 bases and V 8 bases, and 17 bases lay outside the gene matches. Germline V gene lookup returns CDR1 LNHDA and CDR2 SQIVND (reference sequence). The CDR3 is CASRPAFPDRPYEQYF. The DNA of the CDR3 is TGTGCCAGTCGTCCTGCTTTCCCGGACAGGCCATACGAGCAGTACTTC.

The rearrangement links TRBV7-2 to TRBJ2-2; the D gene is possibly TRBD2 (7 bases). In germline, CDR1 is SGHTA, CDR2 FQGNSA. With 3 bases removed from V and 4 bases from J, the gap between germline ends came to 18 bases. The CDR3 spans 17 residues. CDR3 nucleotides: TGTGCCAGCAGCTTTAGAAAGGGGGGGAGCGGCACCGGGGAGCTGTTTTTT. Protein product: CASSFRKGGSGTGELFF.

The chain recombines TRBV5-1 with TRBJ2-1; D uncertain. The V end was cut by 0 bases, the J end by 4 bases, with 11 bases between. Germline loops: CDR1 SGHRS, CDR2 YFSETQ. CDR3 length: 15 residues. CDR3 bases: TGCGCCAGCAGCTTGGAAGGAGAACCTTACAATGAGCAGTTCTTC. It codes for CASSLEGEPYNEQFF.

CDR3 loop: CASQQGEDTEAFF. The CDR3 DNA follows: TGTGCCAGCCAACAGGGGGAGGACACTGAAGCTTTCTTT. V usage is TRBV10-3 and J usage is TRBJ1-1, with TRBD1 identical over 8 bases. The CDR3 is 13 amino acids. Per the germline V gene, CDR1 is ENHRY and CDR2 is SYGVKD. Trimming took 10 bases from V and 3 from J; bases not matched to a gene: 7.

This sequence joins TRBV28 and TRBJ1-5, with a tentative D call TRBD1 (5 bases). The length of the CDR3 is 15 residues. The V and J ends lost 2 bases and 3 bases respectively, with 11 bases between them. CDR1 and CDR2 (germline): MDHEN, SYDVKM. In nucleotides, the CDR3 is TGTGCCAGCAGTTTAGCGGGGACTCTCAATCAGCCCCAGCATTTT. Protein sequence: CASSLAGTLNQPQHF.

The V call is TRBV11-2, the J call TRBJ2-2, with D tentatively TRBD2 (5 bases). This CDR3 has 16 amino acids. CDR1 is SGHAT, CDR2 FQNNGV, per germline. Trimming pared 4 bases from V and 4 bases from J, leaving 16 bases between. The CDR3 reads CASSSEVAIGTGELFF. Written as DNA, the CDR3 is TGTGCCAGCAGCTCGGAGGTAGCTATTGGCACCGGGGAGCTGTTTTTT.

This rearrangement joins TRBV18 to TRBJ1-5; D unresolved. Trimming took 2 bases from V and 5 from J, leaving 7 bases between them. From germline, CDR1 is KGHSH and CDR2 LQKENI. This CDR3 is 13 amino acids long. CDR3 coding DNA: TGTGCCAGCTCACCAAGCGCGGATCAGCCCCAGCATTTT. Protein sequence: CASSPSADQPQHF.

The genes are TRBV7-8 and TRBJ2-3, with a possible D match to TRBD1 (6 bases). The CDR3 totals 15 residues. The V and J ends lost 1 base and 3 bases respectively, with 11 bases between them. Per germline, CDR1 SGHVS and CDR2 FQNEAQ. CDR3 DNA sequence: TGTGCCAGCAGCTTAGTTGCAGGGGAAACAGATACGCAGTATTTT. Translating gives CASSLVAGETDTQYF. Drawing the rest from reference TRBV7-8 and TRBJ2-3, the complete variable domain is GAGVSQSPRYKVAKRGQDVALRCDPISGHVSLFWYQQALGQGPEFLTYFQNEAQLDKSGLPSDRFFAERPEGSVSTLKIQRTQQEDSAVYLCASSLVAGETDTQYFGPGTRLTVL.

This chain connects TRBV7-9 to TRBJ2-1; TRBD2 agrees at 11 bases. V dropped 2 bases and J dropped 4; count of bases not matched to a gene: 1. This CDR3 contains 15 residues. Germline V gene sequence: CDR1 SEHNR, CDR2 FQNEAQ (reference sequence). The CDR3 spells CASSLLAGGYNEQFF. Written as DNA, the CDR3 is TGTGCCAGCAGCTTACTAGCGGGAGGATACAATGAGCAGTTCTTC.

This clone was counted once. The chain couples TRBV7-9 to TRBJ2-7, with D tentatively TRBD1 (6 bases). Germline V gene data show CDR1 as SEHNR and CDR2 as FQNEAQ (reference sequence). V gave up 3 bases and J gave up 4 bases, with 13 bases separating them. The CDR3 contains 14 residues. Here the CDR3 DNA reads TGTGCCAGCAGCTTTGACAGGTCGTCGTACGAGCAGTACTTC. Protein sequence: CASSFDRSSYEQYF.

The chain joins TRBV25-1 to TRBJ1-1; tentative D call: TRBD1 (5 bases). V lost 4 bases, J lost 1 base, and 19 bases lay in between. This CDR3 is 17 amino acids long. Germline V gene data show CDR1 as MGHDK and CDR2 as SYGVNS. The CDR3 loop reads CASSGGGSGSPNTEAFF. DNA of the CDR3: TGTGCCAGCAGTGGCGGGGGGTCCGGGTCTCCGAACACTGAAGCTTTCTTT.

V usage is TRBV29-1 and J usage is TRBJ2-3, with TRBD1 as a possible D gene (5 bases). Germline assignment: CDR1 SQVTM and CDR2 ANQGSEA. The CDR3 is 13 amino acids. V shed 3 bases and J shed 4 bases, with 11 bases lying between them. Written as DNA, the CDR3 is TGCAGCGTTGAGGCAGGGCGTGCAGATACGCAGTATTTT. Translating gives CSVEAGRADTQYF.

The genes are TRBV7-9 and TRBJ2-7; perhaps TRBD2 as D (6 bases). This CDR3 has 14 residues. In germline, CDR1 is SEHNR, CDR2 FQNEAQ (reference sequence). V gave up 6 bases and J gave up 7 bases, with 19 bases separating them. This chain's CDR3 is CASRGLREDGEQYF. The CDR3 DNA reads TGTGCCAGCAGGGGTTTGAGGGAGGACGGAGAGCAGTACTTC.

This clone appeared a single time. The chain uses TRBV5-4 and TRBJ2-7, with 7 positions matching TRBD1. The V and J ends lost 5 bases and 1 base, in that order; junction bases with no gene match: 3. Germline V gene lookup returns CDR1 SGHNT and CDR2 YYREEE (reference sequence). This CDR3 has 13 residues. CDR3 protein: CASRSRGSYEQYF. CDR3 in DNA: TGTGCCAGCAGGTCCAGGGGGTCCTACGAGCAGTACTTC.

J is TRBJ2-7 and V is TRBV6-1; 7 positions agree with TRBD1. Trimming cost V 0 bases and J 3 bases; bases outside gene matches: 8. The CDR3 extends over 16 amino acids. Germline loops: CDR1 MNHNS, CDR2 SASEGT. The CDR3 DNA sequence: TGTGCCAGCAGTGAAGCGGACAGGCCGGACGGCTACGAGCAGTACTTC. Translated: CASSEADRPDGYEQYF.

The chain couples TRBV6-5 to TRBJ2-7; 12 bases are a match to TRBD2. Trimming cost V 4 bases and J 6 bases; bases outside gene matches: 4. There are 14 residues in the CDR3. CDR1 and CDR2 from the germline V gene are MNHEY and SVGAGI. CDR3 DNA: TGTGCCAGCAGTTCCGGACTAGCGGGAAGCGAGCAGTACTTC. It codes for CASSSGLAGSEQYF.